This T cell receptor (beta chain) was retrieved from a study of PD-1 blockade in classical Hodgkin lymphoma. Overall study findings and caveats: Why the repertoires differ is still unclear, perhaps disease activity or prior therapy. Patients who responded completely had about the same baseline diversity as newly diagnosed patients.

Profiled with immunoSEQ multiplex PCR; TCRdb holds only in-frame clones, not every one. The table has fewer than 35,000 clones, approximately 85% seen once. V trimming: 2 bases; J trimming: 1 base; junction bases outside the gene matches: 2. The CDR3 has 16 amino acids. The germline gives CDR1 SGHTA, CDR2 FQGTGA. Worth noting for this clone: Its antigen is not identified.

Noted time point: cycle 4 day 1 (C4D1), after 5 to 7 weeks of nivolumab. Each of the patients experienced relapse following autologous stem cell transplantation, and their brentuximab vedotin exposure differed. Patients reached a best response of complete response, partial response or progressive disease. The sample here was peripheral blood mononuclear cells (PBMCs), taken before the fourth cycle of nivolumab. The chain has TRBV7-3 and TRBJ2-2; 9 nucleotides align to TRBD2. The sequence was collected from a human donor with classical Hodgkin lymphoma. The CDR3 DNA reads as TGTGCCAGCAGCTTACGACTAGCGGTGAACACCGGGGAGCTGTTTTTT. This sequence encodes CASSLRLAVNTGELFF. The entire variable domain, with the rest obtained from reference TRBV7-3 and TRBJ2-2, is as follows: GAGVSQTPSNKVTEKGKYVELRCDPISGHTALYWYRQSLGQGPEFLIYFQGTGAADDSGLPNDRFFAVRPEGSVSTLKIQRTERGDSAVYLCASSLRLAVNTGELFFGEGSRLTVL.